This TCR beta chain derives from a study of Ad26.COV2.S vaccination and SARS-CoV-2 variants. Study-wide background: The donor participated in the COV1001 trial, in its Ad26.COV2.S arm. Study results and caveats: There was reportedly substantial breadth in spike-specific CD8+ and CD4+ T cell responses after vaccination. Across vaccine and placebo recipients, the breadth of non-spike TCRs was similar.

Here immunoSEQ multiplex PCR was the method, and the copy in TCRdb shows in-frame clones only, minus some. The table lists a few hundred thousand clones, around 90% of them singletons. Worth noting for this clone: Its antigen is still unknown.

Germline lookup yields CDR1 SGHNT and CDR2 YYREEE (reference sequence). Trimming left V 4 bases short and J 7 bases short, with 9 bases between. CDR3 size: 12 residues. Treatment described: around 19 received Ad26.COV2.S at low or high dose, single or two shots; roughly 5 received placebo; per-sample allocation not given. Day 63 after the first vaccine or placebo injection was the time point for sampling. Boston hosted the donor, who was an adult aged 18-55 years. The sample was peripheral blood, taken in a trial of Ad26.COV2.S vaccine versus placebo. This TCR came from a person between 18 and 65 years old who received the Ad26.COV2.S COVID-19 vaccine or a placebo. The chain recombines TRBV5-4 with TRBJ2-1; D is perhaps TRBD1 (5 bases). The CDR3 nucleotides are TGTGCCAGCAGCGGGGCTTTTAATGAGCAGTTCTTC. It codes for CASSGAFNEQFF.